Listed below are T cell receptor beta chains from one sample, sequenced in a study of response to subunit inactivated influenza vaccine. TCRdb reprocessed the RT-PCR reads via MiXCR and lists one record per CDR3 protein. Here the sample spans about half a million distinct CDR3 sequences, 25% being singletons. Sequencing was performed on CD4+ T cells sorted from PBMCs, taken more than 4 days after vaccination. The receptor set was obtained from a man in his fifties or sixties who received an inactivated influenza vaccine. Both conserved end residues are part of each CDR3. Fields, in order: clone size, V gene, J gene, D gene, CDR3 protein, CDR3 DNA. D genes are given only for firm matches. Expanded clones get a size class; other rows say once, few or many, or leave the size out.

>NA|TRBV12-3/TRBV12-4|TRBJ1-4|NA
CASSLVYVYGGATNEKLFF
TGTGCCAGCAGTTTAGTCTACGTCTACGGGGGGGCTACTAATGAAAAACTGTTTTTT
>NA|TRBV5-5|TRBJ2-1|TRBD2
CASSNRAGGYGEQFF
TGTGCCAGCAGCAATCGAGCGGGAGGTTACGGTGAGCAGTTCTTC
>NA|TRBV14|TRBJ2-3|NA
CASSQDRTASTDTQYF
TGTGCCAGCAGCCAAGATCGGACAGCGAGCACAGATACGCAGTATTTT
>NA|TRBV25-1|TRBJ2-5|TRBD1
CASSESGQGSKETQYF
TGTGCCAGCAGTGAAAGCGGACAGGGCTCTAAAGAGACCCAGTACTTC
>NA|TRBV3-1|TRBJ2-3|NA
CASSQSAGADTQYF
TGTGCCAGCAGCCAATCGGCGGGCGCAGATACGCAGTATTTT
>few|TRBV12-1|TRBJ2-7|NA
CASSPEAPRHDEQYF
TGTGCCAGCAGCCCCGAAGCTCCTCGTCACGACGAGCAGTACTTC
>NA|TRBV7-2|TRBJ2-7|TRBD1
CASSLGTGHEQYF
TGTGCCAGCAGCTTGGGGACAGGGCACGAGCAGTACTTC
>NA|TRBV19|TRBJ2-5|NA
CASSPQGETQYF
TGTGCCAGTAGTCCCCAGGGAGAGACCCAGTACTTC
>few|TRBV9|TRBJ2-5|NA
CASSTGLRETQYF
TGTGCCAGCAGCACCGGACTTAGGGAGACCCAGTACTTC
>few|TRBV5-6|TRBJ2-3|NA
CASSLGGVSTDTQYF
TGTGCCAGCAGCTTGGGCGGGGTGAGCACAGATACGCAGTATTTT
>many|TRBV20-1|TRBJ1-1|NA
CSARGRVNTEAFF
TGCAGTGCTAGGGGCAGGGTGAACACTGAAGCTTTCTTT
>few|TRBV11-1|TRBJ2-1|TRBD1
CASRSRQGSREQFF
TGTGCCAGCAGATCCCGACAGGGGTCAAGGGAGCAGTTCTTC
>NA|TRBV5-1|TRBJ2-7|NA
CASSLGPLAYEQYF
TGCGCCAGCAGCTTGGGACCTCTAGCCTACGAGCAGTACTTC
>few|TRBV5-5|TRBJ1-1|TRBD1
CASSPIPRGRALGEAFF
TGTGCCAGCAGTCCAATTCCCAGGGGGCGAGCTCTGGGTGAAGCTTTCTTT
>many|TRBV4-3|TRBJ2-2|NA
CASSLELGSDTGELFF
TGCGCCAGCAGCCTTGAGTTAGGGTCGGACACCGGGGAGCTGTTTTTT
>NA|TRBV7-2|TRBJ2-1|NA
CASSLGASNWNEQFF
TGTGCCAGCAGCTTAGGAGCTAGCAATTGGAATGAGCAGTTCTTC
>NA|TRBV3-1|TRBJ1-3|NA
CASSQTLNGGNTIYF
TGTGCCAGCAGCCAAACCCTCAACGGTGGAAACACCATATATTTT
>few|TRBV10-2|TRBJ2-4|TRBD1
CASSETDRVNIQYF
TGCGCCAGCAGTGAGACGGACAGGGTGAACATTCAGTACTTC
>few|TRBV20-1|TRBJ1-1|NA
CSASLSGGEAFF
TGCAGTGCTAGTTTGTCGGGGGGCGAAGCTTTCTTT
>few|TRBV4-3|TRBJ2-3|NA
CASSQDRLGTDTQYF
TGCGCCAGCAGCCAAGATAGACTGGGCACAGATACGCAGTATTTT
>NA|TRBV7-9|TRBJ1-4|NA
CASSLFGGREKLFF
TGTGCCAGCAGCTTATTCGGTGGGAGGGAAAAACTGTTTTTT
>NA|TRBV7-9|TRBJ2-3|TRBD2
CASSPRGGVTDTQYF
TGTGCCAGCAGCCCCCGGGGAGGGGTCACAGATACGCAGTATTTT
>NA|TRBV21-1|TRBJ2-1|NA
CASNYAGTGAEKTWEQFF
TGTGCCAGCAACTACGCCGGGACAGGGGCCGAAAAGACCTGGGAGCAGTTCTTC
>NA|TRBV29-1|TRBJ1-5|NA
CSVGWGAGGNQPQHF
TGCAGCGTTGGTTGGGGGGCAGGGGGCAATCAGCCCCAGCATTTT
>NA|TRBV20-1|TRBJ2-5|TRBD1
CSASGTGAGETQYF
TGCAGTGCTAGTGGGACAGGGGCGGGGGAGACCCAGTACTTC
>NA|TRBV7-9|TRBJ2-1|NA
CAGALVSNEQFF
TGTGCAGGGGCCTTAGTTTCGAATGAGCAGTTCTTC
>many|TRBV20-1|TRBJ2-3|NA
CSARVPGAPQYF
TGCAGTGCTAGAGTGCCCGGGGCCCCACAGTATTTT
>NA|TRBV28|TRBJ2-7|NA
CASSSTLSEQYF
TGTGCCAGCAGTTCCACACTATCCGAGCAGTACTTC
>many|TRBV20-1|TRBJ2-7|TRBD2
CSARPSGSLREQYF
TGCAGTGCTAGACCTAGCGGGAGCCTTCGCGAGCAGTACTTC
>NA|TRBV2|TRBJ2-7|NA
CASRSDTGEQYF
TGTGCCAGCAGATCAGACACAGGGGAGCAGTACTTC
>NA|TRBV5-1|TRBJ2-1|NA
CASSFPQRRVSYNEQFF
TGCGCCAGCAGCTTCCCTCAGCGACGGGTATCCTACAATGAGCAGTTCTTC
>NA|TRBV6-2/TRBV6-3|TRBJ1-5|NA
CASRPRTPTGQPQHF
TGTGCCAGCAGACCTCGGACACCCACGGGTCAGCCCCAGCATTTT
>once|TRBV11-2|TRBJ2-7|TRBD2
CASRPSGTGAYEQYF
TGTGCCAGCAGACCTAGCGGGACGGGGGCATACGAGCAGTACTTC
>NA|TRBV2|TRBJ2-5|TRBD2
CASRSGTSGGAGMLETQYF
TGTGCCAGCAGGTCCGGGACTAGCGGGGGGGCCGGTATGTTAGAGACCCAGTACTTC
>NA|TRBV11-3|TRBJ2-1|TRBD1
CASSLSQGAYNEQFF
TGTGCCAGCAGCTTATCACAGGGGGCCTACAATGAGCAGTTCTTC
>few|TRBV18|TRBJ2-3|TRBD2
CASLSGTSGRGDTQYF
TGTGCCAGCTTAAGCGGGACTAGCGGGAGAGGAGATACGCAGTATTTT
>few|TRBV4-2|TRBJ2-3|TRBD2
CASSQDIAGGGSDTQYF
TGTGCCAGCAGCCAAGACATAGCGGGGGGCGGATCAGATACGCAGTATTTT
>NA|TRBV6-5|TRBJ1-4|NA
CASRQGTEKLFF
TGTGCCAGCAGGCAGGGGACAGAAAAACTGTTTTTT
>NA|TRBV7-2|TRBJ2-7|NA
CASSRGSTYEQYF
TGTGCCAGCAGCCGAGGGTCTACCTACGAGCAGTACTTC
>few|TRBV5-1|TRBJ2-1|TRBD2
CASSISGSKGNEQFF
TGCGCCAGCAGTATCAGCGGGAGTAAGGGAAATGAGCAGTTCTTC
>NA|TRBV15|TRBJ2-1|TRBD2
CATSLRLAGFNEQFF
TGTGCCACAAGCCTACGTCTAGCGGGTTTCAATGAGCAGTTCTTC
>few|TRBV3-1|TRBJ1-1|TRBD1
CASSHPGQGETEAFF
TGTGCCAGCAGCCACCCGGGACAGGGAGAGACTGAAGCTTTCTTT
>few|TRBV29-1|TRBJ2-7|NA
CSVVGQRAYEQYF
TGCAGCGTAGTGGGACAGCGGGCCTACGAGCAGTACTTC
>few|TRBV7-7|TRBJ2-1|TRBD2
CASSLANSGVNEQFF
TGTGCTAGCAGCTTAGCGAACAGCGGGGTGAATGAGCAGTTCTTC
>few|TRBV5-1|TRBJ2-1|NA
CASSNPTDSYNEQFF
TGCGCCAGCAGCAACCCGACAGATTCCTACAATGAGCAGTTCTTC
>NA|TRBV29-1|TRBJ2-1|NA
CSVVGAGVWVDEQFF
TGCAGCGTTGTCGGGGCCGGGGTATGGGTCGATGAGCAGTTCTTC
>NA|TRBV7-2|TRBJ2-3|TRBD1
CASSPRGKSTDTQYF
TGTGCCAGCAGTCCCAGGGGGAAGAGCACAGATACGCAGTATTTT
>NA|TRBV24-1|TRBJ2-2|TRBD2
CATSDWREAVGELSF
TGTGCCACCAGTGATTGGCGGGAGGCCGTCGGGGAGCTGTCTTTT
>few|TRBV12-3/TRBV12-4|TRBJ2-7|TRBD1
CASSPTGAIHEQYF
TGTGCCAGCAGCCCGACAGGGGCGATCCACGAGCAGTACTTC
>NA|TRBV20-1|TRBJ1-2|NA
CSANTAARSGYTF
TGCAGTGCTAACACGGCGGCTCGGAGCGGCTACACCTTC
>few|TRBV20-1|TRBJ2-1|TRBD2
CSARPRGTSGVNEQFF
TGCAGTGCTAGGCCCCGCGGGACTAGCGGGGTCAATGAGCAGTTCTTC
>medium-sized|TRBV20-1|TRBJ2-7|NA
CSANSGTNYEQYF
TGCAGTGCCAATTCCGGGACGAATTACGAGCAGTACTTC
>few|TRBV20-1|TRBJ1-2|TRBD1
CSATTDRVNGYTF
TGCAGTGCTACTACTGACAGGGTGAATGGCTACACCTTC
>NA|TRBV5-1|TRBJ1-4|TRBD1
CASSNGQGSGKLFF
TGCGCCAGCAGCAACGGACAGGGGAGCGGGAAACTGTTTTTT
>few|TRBV7-2|TRBJ1-6|NA
CASSSSWAGRSPLHF
TGTGCCAGCAGCTCCTCTTGGGCAGGACGCTCACCCCTCCACTTT
>many|TRBV12-3/TRBV12-4|TRBJ1-6|NA
CASSFEIFGGNSPLHF
TGTGCCAGCAGTTTCGAGATATTCGGGGGAAATTCACCCCTCCACTTT
>many|TRBV28|TRBJ1-6|TRBD1
CASSLRGTGLSPLHF
TGTGCCAGCAGTTTAAGGGGGACAGGGCTTTCACCCCTCCACTTT
>few|TRBV29-1|TRBJ2-5|NA
CSAYTSQETQYF
TGCAGCGCTTATACGTCGCAAGAGACCCAGTACTTC
>many|TRBV20-1|TRBJ2-7|TRBD2
CSVLRSGRTYEQYF
TGCAGTGTTCTTCGGAGCGGGAGGACCTACGAGCAGTACTTC